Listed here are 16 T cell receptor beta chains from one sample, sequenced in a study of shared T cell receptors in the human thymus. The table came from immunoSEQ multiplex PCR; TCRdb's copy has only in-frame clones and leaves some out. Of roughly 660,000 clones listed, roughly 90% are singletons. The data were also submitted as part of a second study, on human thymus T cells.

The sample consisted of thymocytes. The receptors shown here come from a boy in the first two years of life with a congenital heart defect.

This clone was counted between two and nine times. The CDR3 bases are TGTGCCAGCAGGGTACAGAACAATGAGCAGTTCTTC. This encodes CASRVQNNEQFF. This sequence joins TRBV28 and TRBJ2-1; no clear D. Trimming cost V 6 bases and J 5 bases, with 8 bases left between them. This CDR3 region has 12 residues. The germline CDR1 and CDR2 sequences are MDHEN and SYDVKM.

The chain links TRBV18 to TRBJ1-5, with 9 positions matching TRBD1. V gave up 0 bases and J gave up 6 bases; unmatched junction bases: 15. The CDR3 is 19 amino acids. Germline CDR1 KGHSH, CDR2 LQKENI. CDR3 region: CASSPPVFNHRGPSQPQHF. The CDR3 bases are TGTGCCAGCTCACCACCGGTTTTTAATCACAGGGGGCCGAGTCAGCCCCAGCATTTT. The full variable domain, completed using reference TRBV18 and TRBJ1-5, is NAGVMQNPRHLVRRRGQEARLRCSPMKGHSHVYWYRQLPEEGLKFMVYLQKENIIDESGMPKERFSAEFPKEGPSILRIQQVVRGDSAAYFCASSPPVFNHRGPSQPQHFGDGTRLSIL.

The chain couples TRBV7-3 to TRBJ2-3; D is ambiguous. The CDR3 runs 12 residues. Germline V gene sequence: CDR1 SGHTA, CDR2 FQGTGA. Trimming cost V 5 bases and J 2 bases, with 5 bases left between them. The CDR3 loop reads CASSVHTDTQYF. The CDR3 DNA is TGTGCCAGCAGCGTACACACAGATACGCAGTATTTT.

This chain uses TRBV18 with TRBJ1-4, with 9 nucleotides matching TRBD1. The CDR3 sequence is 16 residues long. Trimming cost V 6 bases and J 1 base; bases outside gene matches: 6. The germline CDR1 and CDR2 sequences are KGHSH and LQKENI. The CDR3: CASSIDRGRTNEKLFF. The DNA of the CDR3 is TGTGCCAGCTCCATCGACAGGGGGAGAACTAATGAAAAACTGTTTTTT.

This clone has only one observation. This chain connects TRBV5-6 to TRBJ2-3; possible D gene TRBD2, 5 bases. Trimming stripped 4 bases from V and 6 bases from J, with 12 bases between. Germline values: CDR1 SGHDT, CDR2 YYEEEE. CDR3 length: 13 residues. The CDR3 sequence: CASSAGLGDTQYF. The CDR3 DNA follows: TGTGCCAGCAGCGCGGGCCTAGGTGATACGCAGTATTTT. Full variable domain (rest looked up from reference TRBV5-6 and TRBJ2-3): DAGVTQSPTHLIKTRGQQVTLRCSPKSGHDTVSWYQQALGQGPQFIFQYYEEEERQRGNFPDRFSGHQFPNYSSELNVNALLLGDSALYLCASSAGLGDTQYFGPGTRLTVL.

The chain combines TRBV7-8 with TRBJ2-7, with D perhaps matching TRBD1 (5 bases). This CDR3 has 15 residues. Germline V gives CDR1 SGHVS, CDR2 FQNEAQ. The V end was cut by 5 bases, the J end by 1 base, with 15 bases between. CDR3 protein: CASSGHRTGSYEQYF. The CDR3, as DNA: TGTGCCAGCAGCGGGCACAGGACGGGTTCCTACGAGCAGTACTTC.

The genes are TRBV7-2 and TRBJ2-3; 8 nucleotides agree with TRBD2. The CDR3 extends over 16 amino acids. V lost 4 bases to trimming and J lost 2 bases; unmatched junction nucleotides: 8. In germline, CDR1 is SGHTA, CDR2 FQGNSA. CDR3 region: CASSSPTSAYTDTQYF. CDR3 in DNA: TGTGCCAGCAGCTCCCCGACTAGCGCCTACACAGATACGCAGTATTTT.

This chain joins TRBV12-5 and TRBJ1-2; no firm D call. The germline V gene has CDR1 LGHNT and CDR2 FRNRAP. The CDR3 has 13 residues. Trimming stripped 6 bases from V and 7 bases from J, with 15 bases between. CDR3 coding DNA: TGTGCTAGTGGCCCTTCCCGGGGAATTGGCTACACCTTC. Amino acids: CASGPSRGIGYTF.

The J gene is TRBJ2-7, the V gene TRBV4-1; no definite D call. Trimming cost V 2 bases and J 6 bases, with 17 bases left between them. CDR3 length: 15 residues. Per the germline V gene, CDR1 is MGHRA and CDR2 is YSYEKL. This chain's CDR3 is CASSQCYLDFSEQYF. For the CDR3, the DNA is TGCGCCAGCAGCCAATGTTACCTAGATTTTTCCGAGCAGTACTTC.

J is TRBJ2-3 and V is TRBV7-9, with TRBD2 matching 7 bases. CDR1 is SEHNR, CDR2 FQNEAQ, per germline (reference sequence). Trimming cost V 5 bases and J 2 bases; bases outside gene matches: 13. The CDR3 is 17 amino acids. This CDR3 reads CASSPPPAGETTDTQYF. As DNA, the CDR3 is TGTGCCAGCAGCCCGCCCCCGGCGGGAGAGACCACAGATACGCAGTATTTT.

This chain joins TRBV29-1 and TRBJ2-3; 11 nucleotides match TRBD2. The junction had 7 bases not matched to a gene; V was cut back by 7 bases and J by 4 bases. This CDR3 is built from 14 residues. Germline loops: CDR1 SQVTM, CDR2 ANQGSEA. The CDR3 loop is CSAQTSGSPDTQYF. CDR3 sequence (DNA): TGCAGCGCCCAAACTAGCGGGAGTCCAGATACGCAGTATTTT.

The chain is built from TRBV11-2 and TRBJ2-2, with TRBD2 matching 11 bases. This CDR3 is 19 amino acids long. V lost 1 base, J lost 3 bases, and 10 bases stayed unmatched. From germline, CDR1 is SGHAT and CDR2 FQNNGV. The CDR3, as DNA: TGTGCCAGCAGCTTAGGAGTAGCGGGAGGGCCGCAGGACACCGGGGAGCTGTTTTTT. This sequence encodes CASSLGVAGGPQDTGELFF.

The CDR3 here is CASSDRRRNEQYF. The CDR3 bases are TGTGCCAGCAGTGATAGGAGGAGGAACGAGCAGTACTTC. The chain carries TRBV2 and TRBJ2-7; TRBD2 is a possible D gene (5 bases). The CDR3 contains 13 residues. CDR1 is SNHLY and CDR2 is FYNNEI in the germline V gene. Trimming removed 3 bases from V and 5 bases from J, with 11 bases in between.

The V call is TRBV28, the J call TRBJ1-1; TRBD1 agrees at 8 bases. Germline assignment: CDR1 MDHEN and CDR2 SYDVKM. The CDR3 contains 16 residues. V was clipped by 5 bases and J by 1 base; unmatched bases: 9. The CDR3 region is CASSPRTGSGNTEAFF. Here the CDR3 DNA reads TGTGCCAGCAGTCCCCGGACAGGGTCCGGGAACACTGAAGCTTTCTTT.

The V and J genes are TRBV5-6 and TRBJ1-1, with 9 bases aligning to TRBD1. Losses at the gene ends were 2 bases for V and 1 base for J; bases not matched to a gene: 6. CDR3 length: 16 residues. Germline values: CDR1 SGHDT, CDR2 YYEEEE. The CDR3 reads CASSFSPGQGNTEAFF. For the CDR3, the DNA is TGTGCCAGCAGCTTCTCTCCGGGACAGGGGAACACTGAAGCTTTCTTT.

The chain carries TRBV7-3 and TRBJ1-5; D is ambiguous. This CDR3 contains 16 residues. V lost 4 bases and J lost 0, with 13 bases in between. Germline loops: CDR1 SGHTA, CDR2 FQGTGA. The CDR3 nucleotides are TGTGCCAGCAGCTGTATGTCGCCCTATAGCAATCAGCCCCAGCATTTT. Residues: CASSCMSPYSNQPQHF. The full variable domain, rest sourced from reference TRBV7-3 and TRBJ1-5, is GAGVSQTPSNKVTEKGKYVELRCDPISGHTALYWYRQSLGQGPEFLIYFQGTGAADDSGLPNDRFFAVRPEGSVSTLKIQRTERGDSAVYLCASSCMSPYSNQPQHFGDGTRLSIL.